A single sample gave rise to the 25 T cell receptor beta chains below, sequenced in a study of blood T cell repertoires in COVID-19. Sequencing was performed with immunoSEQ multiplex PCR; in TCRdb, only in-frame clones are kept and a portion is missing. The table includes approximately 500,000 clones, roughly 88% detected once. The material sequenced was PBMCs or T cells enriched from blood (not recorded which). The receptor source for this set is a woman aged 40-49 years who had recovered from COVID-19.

For the CDR3, the DNA is TGTGCCAGCAGGCCCCAGGGACAGGGGAATCAGCCCCAGCATTTT. This gives the protein CASRPQGQGNQPQHF. The chain employs TRBV13 and TRBJ1-5; TRBD1 agrees at 10 bases. The CDR3 length is 15 residues. Per germline, CDR1 PRHDT and CDR2 FYEKMQ (reference sequence). With V trimmed by 6 bases and J by 4 bases, 6 bases remained unmatched.

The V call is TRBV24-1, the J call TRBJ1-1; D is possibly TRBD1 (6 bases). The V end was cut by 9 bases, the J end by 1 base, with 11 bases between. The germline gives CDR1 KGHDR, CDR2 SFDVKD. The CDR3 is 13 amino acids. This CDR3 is CATSPDRNTEAFF. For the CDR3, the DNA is TGTGCCACCTCCCCGGACAGGAACACTGAAGCTTTCTTT.

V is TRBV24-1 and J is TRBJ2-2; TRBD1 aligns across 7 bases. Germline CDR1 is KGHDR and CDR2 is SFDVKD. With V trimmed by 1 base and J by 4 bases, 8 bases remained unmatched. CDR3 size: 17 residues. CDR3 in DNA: TGTGCCACCAGTGATTTCACGAGGGCAGGGGGCACCGGGGAGCTGTTTTTT. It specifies CATSDFTRAGGTGELFF.

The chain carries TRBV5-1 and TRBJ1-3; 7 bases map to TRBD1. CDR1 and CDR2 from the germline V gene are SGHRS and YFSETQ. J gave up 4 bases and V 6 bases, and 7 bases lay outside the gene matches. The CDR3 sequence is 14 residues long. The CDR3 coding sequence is TGCGCCAGCACCCCTGACAGGGACGGAAACACCATATATTTT. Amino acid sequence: CASTPDRDGNTIYF.

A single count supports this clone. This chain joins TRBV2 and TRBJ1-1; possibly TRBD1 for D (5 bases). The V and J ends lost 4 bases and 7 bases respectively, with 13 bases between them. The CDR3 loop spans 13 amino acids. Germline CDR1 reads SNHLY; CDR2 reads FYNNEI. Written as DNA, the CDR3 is TGTGCCAGCAGTGTAGACAGACTTAATGAAGCTTTCTTT. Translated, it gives CASSVDRLNEAFF.

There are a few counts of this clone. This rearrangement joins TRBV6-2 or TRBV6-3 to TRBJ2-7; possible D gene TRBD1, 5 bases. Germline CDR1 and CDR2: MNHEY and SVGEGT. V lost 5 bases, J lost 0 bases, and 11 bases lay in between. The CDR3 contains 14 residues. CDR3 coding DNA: TGTGCCAGCAGTCTACAGGTAACCTCCTACGAGCAGTACTTC. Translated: CASSLQVTSYEQYF.

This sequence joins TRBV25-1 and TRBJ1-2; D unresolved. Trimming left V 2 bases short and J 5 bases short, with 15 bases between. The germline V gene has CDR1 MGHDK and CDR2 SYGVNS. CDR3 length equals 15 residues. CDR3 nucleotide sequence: TGTGCCAGCAGTGAAGGGGAGCTACTTGGATATGGCTACACCTTC. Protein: CASSEGELLGYGYTF.

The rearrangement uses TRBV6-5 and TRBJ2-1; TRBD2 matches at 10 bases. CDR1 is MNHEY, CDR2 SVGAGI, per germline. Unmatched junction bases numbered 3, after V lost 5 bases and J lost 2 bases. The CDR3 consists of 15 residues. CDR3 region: CASSRLAGTYNEQFF. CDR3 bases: TGTGCCAGCAGTCGACTAGCGGGCACCTACAATGAGCAGTTCTTC.

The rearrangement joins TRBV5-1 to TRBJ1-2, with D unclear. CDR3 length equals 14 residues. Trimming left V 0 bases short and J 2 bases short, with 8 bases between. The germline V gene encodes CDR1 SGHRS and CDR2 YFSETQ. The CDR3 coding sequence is TGCGCCAGCAGCTTGGCACAGTTCAACTATGGCTACACCTTC. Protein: CASSLAQFNYGYTF.

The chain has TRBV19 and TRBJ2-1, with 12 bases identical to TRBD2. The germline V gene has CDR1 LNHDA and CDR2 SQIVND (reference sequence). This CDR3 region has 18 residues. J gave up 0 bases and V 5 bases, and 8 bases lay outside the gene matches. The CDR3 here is CASSAGTSGLSSYNEQFF. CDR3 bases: TGTGCCAGTAGTGCCGGGACTAGCGGGCTGAGCTCCTACAATGAGCAGTTCTTC.

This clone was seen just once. The CDR3 protein is CASLGSGHRNQPQHF. The CDR3, as DNA: TGTGCCAGTCTGGGGTCGGGACACCGAAATCAGCCCCAGCATTTT. The chain combines TRBV19 with TRBJ1-5; D may be TRBD1 (6 bases). CDR1 and CDR2 (germline): LNHDA, SQIVND (reference sequence). Trimming cost V 8 bases and J 4 bases, with 18 bases left between them. The CDR3 is 15 amino acids.

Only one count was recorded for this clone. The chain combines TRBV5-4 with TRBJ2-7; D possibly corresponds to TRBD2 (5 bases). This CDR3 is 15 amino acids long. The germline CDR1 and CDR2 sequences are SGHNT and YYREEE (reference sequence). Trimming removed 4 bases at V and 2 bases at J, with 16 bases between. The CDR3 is CASSPGRFSAYEQYF. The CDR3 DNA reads TGTGCCAGCAGCCCGGGAAGATTCAGTGCCTACGAGCAGTACTTC.

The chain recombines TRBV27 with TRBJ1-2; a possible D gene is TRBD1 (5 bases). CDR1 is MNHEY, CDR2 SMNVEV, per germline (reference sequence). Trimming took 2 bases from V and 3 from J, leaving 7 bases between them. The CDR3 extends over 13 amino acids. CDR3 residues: CASSLQGYYGYTF. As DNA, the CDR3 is TGTGCCAGCAGTTTACAGGGATACTATGGCTACACCTTC.

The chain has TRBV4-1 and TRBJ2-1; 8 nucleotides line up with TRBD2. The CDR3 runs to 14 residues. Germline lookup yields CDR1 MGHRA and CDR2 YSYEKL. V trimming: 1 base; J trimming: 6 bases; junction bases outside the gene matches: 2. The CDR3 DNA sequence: TGCGCCAGCAGCCAAGTAGGGACTAGCAATGAGCAGTTCTTC. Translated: CASSQVGTSNEQFF.

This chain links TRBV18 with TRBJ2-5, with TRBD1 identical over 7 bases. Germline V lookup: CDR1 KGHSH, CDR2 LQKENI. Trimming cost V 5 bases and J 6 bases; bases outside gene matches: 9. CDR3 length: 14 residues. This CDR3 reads CASSSSTGLKTQYF. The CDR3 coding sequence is TGTGCCAGCTCATCTTCGACAGGGCTGAAGACCCAGTACTTC.

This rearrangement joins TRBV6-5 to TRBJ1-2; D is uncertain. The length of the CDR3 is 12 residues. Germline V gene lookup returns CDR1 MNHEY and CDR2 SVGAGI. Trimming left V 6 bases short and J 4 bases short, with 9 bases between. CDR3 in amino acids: CASRLGGYGYTF. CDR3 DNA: TGTGCCAGCAGGTTAGGCGGCTATGGCTACACCTTC.

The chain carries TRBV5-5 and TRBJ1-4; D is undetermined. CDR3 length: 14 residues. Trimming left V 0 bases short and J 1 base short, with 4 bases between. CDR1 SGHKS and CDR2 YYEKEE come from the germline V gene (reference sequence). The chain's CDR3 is CASSLAGTNEKLFF. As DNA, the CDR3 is TGTGCCAGCAGCTTGGCAGGAACTAATGAAAAACTGTTTTTT.

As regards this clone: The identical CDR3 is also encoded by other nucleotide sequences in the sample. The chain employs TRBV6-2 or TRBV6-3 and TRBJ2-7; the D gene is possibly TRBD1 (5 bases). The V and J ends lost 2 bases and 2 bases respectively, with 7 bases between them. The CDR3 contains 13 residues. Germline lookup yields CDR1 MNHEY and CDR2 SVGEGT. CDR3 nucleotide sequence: TGTGCCAGCAGTTACGACAGAACCTACGAGCAGTACTTC. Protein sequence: CASSYDRTYEQYF.

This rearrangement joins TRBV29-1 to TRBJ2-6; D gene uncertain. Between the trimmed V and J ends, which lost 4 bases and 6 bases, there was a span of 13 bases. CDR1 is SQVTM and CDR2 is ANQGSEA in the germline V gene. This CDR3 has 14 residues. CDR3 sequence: CSVAHVHSANVLTF. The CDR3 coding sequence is TGCAGCGTTGCACACGTCCATTCGGCCAACGTCCTGACTTTC.

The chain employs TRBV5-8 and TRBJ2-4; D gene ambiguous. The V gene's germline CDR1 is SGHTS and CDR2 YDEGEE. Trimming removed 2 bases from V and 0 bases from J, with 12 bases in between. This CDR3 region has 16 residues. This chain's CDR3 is CASSFPLPGAKNIQYF. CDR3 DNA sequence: TGTGCCAGCAGCTTCCCACTGCCGGGAGCCAAAAACATTCAGTACTTC.

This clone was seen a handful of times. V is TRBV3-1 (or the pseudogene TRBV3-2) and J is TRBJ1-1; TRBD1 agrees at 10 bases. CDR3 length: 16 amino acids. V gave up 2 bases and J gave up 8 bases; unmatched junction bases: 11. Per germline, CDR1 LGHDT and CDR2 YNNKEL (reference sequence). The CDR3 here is CASSQTPRTGGLEAFF. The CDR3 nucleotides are TGTGCCAGCAGCCAAACACCCCGGACAGGGGGTTTGGAAGCTTTCTTT.

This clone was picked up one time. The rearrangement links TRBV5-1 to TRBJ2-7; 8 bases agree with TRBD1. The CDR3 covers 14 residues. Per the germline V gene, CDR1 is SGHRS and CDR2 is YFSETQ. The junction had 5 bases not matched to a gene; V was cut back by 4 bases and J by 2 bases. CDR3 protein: CASSHGTGAYEQYF. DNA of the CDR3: TGCGCCAGCAGCCACGGGACAGGAGCCTACGAGCAGTACTTC. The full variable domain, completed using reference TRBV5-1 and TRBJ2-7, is KAGVTQTPRYLIKTRGQQVTLSCSPISGHRSVSWYQQTPGQGLQFLFEYFSETQRNKGNFPGRFSGRQFSNSRSEMNVSTLELGDSALYLCASSHGTGAYEQYFGPGTRLTVT.

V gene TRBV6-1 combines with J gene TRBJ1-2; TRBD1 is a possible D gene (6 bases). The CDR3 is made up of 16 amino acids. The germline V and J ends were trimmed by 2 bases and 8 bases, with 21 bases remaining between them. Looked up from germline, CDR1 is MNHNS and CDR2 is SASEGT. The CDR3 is CASSESLWGLTRGYTF. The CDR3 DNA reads TGTGCCAGCAGTGAAAGCCTTTGGGGGCTTACTCGCGGCTACACCTTC.

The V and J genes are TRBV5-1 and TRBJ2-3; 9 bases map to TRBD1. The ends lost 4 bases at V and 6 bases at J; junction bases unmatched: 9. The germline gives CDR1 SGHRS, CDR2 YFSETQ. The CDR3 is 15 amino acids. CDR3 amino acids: CASSLSQGAWDTQYF. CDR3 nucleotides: TGCGCCAGCAGCCTCTCACAGGGGGCTTGGGATACGCAGTATTTT.

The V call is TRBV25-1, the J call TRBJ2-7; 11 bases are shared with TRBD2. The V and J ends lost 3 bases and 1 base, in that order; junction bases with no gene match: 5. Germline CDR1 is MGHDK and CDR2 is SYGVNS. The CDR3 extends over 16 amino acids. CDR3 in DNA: TGTGCCAGCAGTGAGACGACTAGCGGGAAATCCTACGAGCAGTACTTC. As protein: CASSETTSGKSYEQYF.